This entry lists 10 T cell receptor beta chains sequenced from one sample in a study of identifying expanded T cells in peripheral blood. Sequenced by immunoSEQ multiplex PCR; TCRdb stores in-frame clones only, minus some. The table includes around 95,000 clones, over 70% detected once. Material: blood. These receptor sequences come from a person aged 18 to 75 in good health.

The V gene is TRBV5-1, the J gene TRBJ2-4; 8 bases align to TRBD2. The trim removed 5 bases at V and 5 bases at J, leaving 6 bases unmatched. The length of the CDR3 is 14 residues. CDR1 and CDR2 from the germline V gene are SGHRS and YFSETQ. The CDR3 reads CASSTFGGENIQYF. CDR3 in DNA: TGCGCCAGCAGTACCTTCGGGGGGGAAAACATTCAGTACTTC.

The CDR3 loop is CASSWDTSYEQYF. For the CDR3, the DNA is TGTGCCAGCAGCTGGGACACGTCCTACGAGCAGTACTTC. The V call is TRBV7-2, the J call TRBJ2-7; the D gene is possibly TRBD1 (6 bases). The CDR3 loop spans 13 amino acids. Germline CDR1 reads SGHTA; CDR2 reads FQGNSA. V was cut by 4 bases and J by 1 base, with 8 bases left in between.

The V call is TRBV29-1, the J call TRBJ1-2; a weak D match, TRBD1 (6 bases). Trimming left V 7 bases short and J 4 bases short, with 19 bases between. The CDR3 totals 14 residues. Germline V gene sequence: CDR1 SQVTM, CDR2 ANQGSEA. CDR3 loop: CSERGPGELYGYTF. CDR3 nucleotides: TGCAGCGAAAGAGGGCCAGGGGAACTCTATGGCTACACCTTC.

The chain has TRBV10-3 and TRBJ2-3; possibly TRBD2 for D (6 bases). Germline loops: CDR1 ENHRY, CDR2 SYGVKD. The CDR3 spans 13 residues. V lost 10 bases to trimming and J lost 4 bases, with 15 bases between them. DNA of the CDR3: TGTGCCACCGGGGGAAGGGGCCCAGATACGCAGTATTTT. This gives the protein CATGGRGPDTQYF.

The chain joins TRBV7-8 to TRBJ1-2, with TRBD1 as a possible D gene (6 bases). CDR3 length equals 13 residues. Trimming shortened V by 5 bases and J by 3 bases, and 10 bases separated the two germline ends. Germline CDR1 reads SGHVS; CDR2 reads FQNEAQ. CDR3: CASSPGEDYGYTF. CDR3 in DNA: TGTGCCAGCAGCCCAGGGGAGGACTATGGCTACACCTTC.

The chain links TRBV27 to TRBJ2-5; possibly TRBD2 for D (6 bases). CDR1 and CDR2 (germline): MNHEY, SMNVEV (reference sequence). Trimming removed 3 bases from V and 4 bases from J, with 9 bases in between. This CDR3 comprises 13 residues. This chain's CDR3 is CASSLVGGETQYF. In DNA form, the CDR3 reads TGTGCCAGCAGTTTGGTGGGGGGAGAGACCCAGTACTTC.

The V and J genes are TRBV4-3 and TRBJ1-1, with a possible D match to TRBD1 (6 bases). Germline CDR1 and CDR2: LGHNA and YSLEER. Trimming removed 3 bases at V and 1 base at J, with 18 bases between. There are 17 residues in the CDR3. CDR3 in DNA: TGCGCCAGCAGCCATGGACGACATTGGGGACAGAACACTGAAGCTTTCTTT. It encodes CASSHGRHWGQNTEAFF.

CDR3 sequence: CASSKVRGAYEQYF. The CDR3 DNA reads as TGTGCCAGCAGCAAAGTGAGAGGGGCCTACGAGCAGTACTTC. V and J are TRBV21-1 and TRBJ2-7. TRBV21-1 represents a pseudogene. The CDR3 spans 14 residues.

This rearrangement joins TRBV4-3 to TRBJ2-3; TRBD1 might be the D (6 bases). The germline V and J ends were trimmed by 2 bases and 5 bases, with 11 bases remaining between them. Germline V lookup: CDR1 LGHNA, CDR2 YSLEER. CDR3 length: 14 residues. This CDR3 reads CASSQTGNQDTQYF. CDR3 sequence (DNA): TGCGCCAGCAGCCAAACAGGGAATCAAGATACGCAGTATTTT.

This chain links TRBV19 with TRBJ1-5; 7 bases align to TRBD1. V trimming: 7 bases; J trimming: 3 bases; junction bases outside the gene matches: 12. There are 16 residues in the CDR3. Germline V gene lookup returns CDR1 LNHDA and CDR2 SQIVND (reference sequence). Written as DNA, the CDR3 is TGTGCCAGTACCCCCCGGGACAGAGGCCACAATCAGCCCCAGCATTTT. The encoded protein is CASTPRDRGHNQPQHF.